These 7 T cell receptor beta chains were all obtained from the same sample, sequenced in a study of identical twins. A single record per CDR3 protein comes from TCRdb applying MiXCR to the 5' RACE reads. The repertoire consists of over 250,000 distinct CDR3 sequences, with roughly 10% occurring once and the leading ten covering roughly 6.8%. The sample also formed part of further work on yellow fever vaccine responses in identical twins.

Specimen: CD8+ T cells sorted from blood. Receptors originate from a woman between 18 and 29 years old in good health.

This clonotype has ten or more counts. The CDR3 region has the DNA TGCAGCGTCAATATAGCGGGAGCACGCGAGCAGTACTTC. Translated: CSVNIAGAREQYF. The chain recombines TRBV29-1 with TRBJ2-7; 9 bases align to TRBD2. CDR1 is SQVTM and CDR2 is ANQGSEA in the germline V gene. CDR3 length: 13 residues. V gave up 6 bases and J gave up 6 bases; unmatched junction bases: 9.

A few counts support this clonotype. This chain uses TRBV9 with TRBJ2-7; possibly TRBD2 for D (5 bases). The CDR3 is 15 residues long. Between the trimmed V and J ends, which lost 0 bases and 2 bases, there was a span of 12 bases. Germline V gene lookup returns CDR1 SGDLS and CDR2 YYNGEE. The CDR3 DNA sequence: TGTGCCAGCAGCGTAGAAGGACTGCCGACCTACGAGCAGTACTTC. It encodes CASSVEGLPTYEQYF.

This clonotype was seen only a few times. J is TRBJ2-3 and V is TRBV7-9; perhaps TRBD2 as D (6 bases). The CDR3 runs to 12 residues. With 4 bases removed from V and 5 bases from J, the gap between germline ends came to 7 bases. Germline V CDR1 and CDR2: SEHNR, FQNEAQ (reference sequence). The CDR3 DNA reads TGTGCCAGCAGCTCTAGCGAAGATACGCAGTATTTT. Protein sequence: CASSSSEDTQYF.

This clonotype was counted at least ten times. DNA of the CDR3: TGTGCCAGCAGTAGCCCCTGGTTGAGCGCAGATACGCAGTATTTT. Protein: CASSSPWLSADTQYF. The chain combines TRBV12-3 or TRBV12-4 with TRBJ2-3; D not resolved. V lost 5 bases to trimming and J lost 4 bases, with 16 bases between them. This CDR3 has 15 amino acids.

V is TRBV12-3 or TRBV12-4 and J is TRBJ2-1; 8 bases match TRBD1. The J segment lost 5 bases and the V segment lost 1 base, leaving 7 bases of the junction unmatched. The CDR3 runs to 16 residues. CDR3 bases: TGTGCCAGCAGTTTAGAGCTGGACAGGGTTGACAATGAGCAGTTCTTC. This translates into CASSLELDRVDNEQFF.

This clonotype has a count of ten or more. V usage is TRBV12-3 or TRBV12-4 and J usage is TRBJ2-3, with 7 bases identical to TRBD2. There are 14 residues in the CDR3. The V gene end was trimmed by 7 bases and the J gene end by 0 bases; junction bases not matched to a gene: 4. The CDR3 loop reads CASTQGGSTDTQYF. CDR3 sequence (DNA): TGTGCCAGCACCCAGGGAGGGAGCACAGATACGCAGTATTTT.

The chain recombines TRBV9 with TRBJ2-2; D not certain. Trimming stripped 0 bases from V and 0 bases from J, with 6 bases between. The CDR3 runs to 15 residues. Germline CDR1 is SGDLS and CDR2 is YYNGEE. CDR3 nucleotide sequence: TGTGCCAGCAGCGTAGGCGGTTCGAACACCGGGGAGCTGTTTTTT. This gives the protein CASSVGGSNTGELFF.